This entry lists 17 T cell receptor beta chains sequenced from one sample in a study of T-cell reconstitution after alpha-beta-depleted transplantation in children. Preparation of the TCRbeta library was carried out with unique molecular identifiers. Each CDR3 protein is one row after TCRdb ran MiXCR on the PCR reads. The repertoire holds around 90,000 distinct CDR3 sequences, with 15% to 18% as singletons. The source was PBMCs, mostly from graft donor cells, collected 180 days after TCRalphabeta/CD19-depleted stem cell transplant. These receptors originate from a male patient aged 2 to 9 who had a stem cell transplant for acute lymphoblastic leukemia, so the T cells may come from the graft donor.

This clonotype was detected a few times. This chain uses TRBV7-9 with TRBJ2-5; D might be TRBD2 (7 bases). The CDR3 extends over 16 amino acids. Trimming stripped 1 base from V and 1 base from J, with 13 bases between. Germline V gene data show CDR1 as SEHNR and CDR2 as FQNEAQ (reference sequence). The CDR3 region has the DNA TGTGCCAGCAGCTTAGTGTCGGCGGGGGCCCAAGAGACCCAGTACTTC. Translating gives CASSLVSAGAQETQYF.

The chain employs TRBV5-4 and TRBJ2-7, with 8 bases fitting TRBD1. V shed 1 base, J shed 4 bases, and the junction held 7 bases outside the gene matches. The CDR3 loop spans 15 amino acids. Germline V lookup: CDR1 SGHNT, CDR2 YYREEE (reference sequence). CDR3 in DNA: TGTGCCAGCAGCTTGCTCGACAGGGGCTATTACGAGCAGTACTTC. Residues: CASSLLDRGYYEQYF.

With regard to this clonotype: Its ends do not fully match the called genes, so a read error is possible. The rearrangement joins TRBV5-1 to TRBJ2-5, with a tentative D call TRBD2 (5 bases). This CDR3 region has 13 residues. The germline gives CDR1 SGHRS, CDR2 YFSETQ. CDR3 DNA sequence: TGCGCCAGCAGCTCGACACCAAGCGGCCCCCAGCACTTC. The encoded protein is CASSSTPSGPQHF.

The rearrangement uses TRBV7-9 and TRBJ2-2; a weak D match, TRBD1 (5 bases). Deletions cut 5 bases from V and 0 bases from J, with 16 bases between. The CDR3 is 17 residues long. Germline V lookup: CDR1 SEHNR, CDR2 FQNEAQ (reference sequence). The CDR3, as DNA: TGTGCCAGCAGCCCAACCCCAGGGAAAACGAACACCGGGGAGCTGTTTTTT. The encoded protein is CASSPTPGKTNTGELFF. The entire variable domain, with the rest obtained from reference TRBV7-9 and TRBJ2-2, is as follows: DTGVSQNPRHKITKRGQNVTFRCDPISEHNRLYWYRQTLGQGPEFLTYFQNEAQLEKSRLLSDRFSAERPKGSFSTLEIQRTEQGDSAMYLCASSPTPGKTNTGELFFGEGSRLTVL.

The J gene is TRBJ2-7, the V gene TRBV7-8, with D perhaps matching TRBD2 (5 bases). CDR3 length equals 16 residues. From germline, CDR1 is SGHVS and CDR2 FQNEAQ. V lost 3 bases and J lost 0, with 15 bases in between. The CDR3 protein is CASSLRRTGSSYEQYF. The CDR3 nucleotides are TGTGCCAGCAGCTTGAGACGGACGGGGAGCTCCTACGAGCAGTACTTC.

This clonotype was detected ten times or more. The CDR3 DNA reads as TGTGCCAGCAGCCGGATGCAGGAGAGAAACACTGAAGCTTTCTTT. Protein: CASSRMQERNTEAFF. The chain has TRBV7-2 and TRBJ1-1; D gene unclear. The CDR3 has 15 residues. Per the germline V gene, CDR1 is SGHTA and CDR2 is FQGNSA. Trimming took off 5 bases at V and 2 bases at J, with 15 bases between the two ends.

This clonotype was observed many times. This chain connects TRBV12-3 or TRBV12-4 to TRBJ2-5; D is possibly TRBD1 or TRBD2 (5 bases each). This CDR3 region has 17 residues. V gave up 4 bases and J gave up 0 bases, with 18 bases separating them. This chain's CDR3 is CASSSIARGLYQETQYF. The CDR3 DNA is TGTGCCAGCAGTTCGATCGCGAGGGGCTTGTACCAAGAGACCCAGTACTTC.

The sample holds a few counts of this clonotype. The chain has TRBV4-3 and TRBJ2-7; a weak D match, TRBD1 (5 bases). The CDR3 spans 14 residues. In germline, CDR1 is LGHNA, CDR2 YSLEER. The V and J ends lost 0 bases and 2 bases respectively, with 8 bases between them. The CDR3 DNA sequence: TGCGCCAGCAGCCAAGATTACAGGACCTACGAGCAGTACTTC. It yields the protein CASSQDYRTYEQYF.

This clonotype has a handful of counts. This rearrangement joins TRBV3-1 to TRBJ2-3; tentatively, D is TRBD1 (6 bases). The CDR3 sequence is 13 residues long. The V end was cut by 6 bases, the J end by 5 bases, with 12 bases between. CDR1 is LGHDT, CDR2 YNNKEL, per germline (reference sequence). The chain's CDR3 is CASSHRGGDTQYF. The CDR3 DNA sequence: TGTGCCAGCAGTCATAGAGGGGGAGATACGCAGTATTTT.

There are a few counts of this clonotype. The chain employs TRBV5-6 and TRBJ1-2, with D unresolved. The CDR3 covers 13 residues. V dropped 4 bases and J dropped 6 bases, with 13 bases sitting between them. The germline gives CDR1 SGHDT, CDR2 YYEEEE. The CDR3: CASSLDAVDGYTF. CDR3 coding DNA: TGTGCCAGCAGCCTCGATGCTGTCGATGGCTACACCTTC.

This clonotype was seen only a few times. This chain uses TRBV15 with TRBJ2-2, with 7 bases identical to TRBD2. The germline V gene has CDR1 LNHNV and CDR2 YYDKDF (reference sequence). The V segment lost 9 bases and the J segment 5 bases; nucleotides outside the gene matches: 9. The CDR3 has 14 residues. The CDR3 DNA reads TGTGCCACTACCGCGGGGGTACGGACCGGGGAGCTGTTTTTT. The encoded protein is CATTAGVRTGELFF.

The chain combines TRBV4-3 with TRBJ2-6; D call uncertain. The CDR3 sequence is 15 residues long. Between the trimmed V and J ends, which lost 0 bases and 5 bases, there was a span of 8 bases. In germline, CDR1 is LGHNA, CDR2 YSLEER. CDR3 amino acids: CASSQEGSWANVLTF. CDR3 DNA: TGCGCCAGCAGCCAAGAGGGGTCGTGGGCCAACGTCCTGACTTTC.

V usage is TRBV27 and J usage is TRBJ2-1; D call uncertain. Germline values: CDR1 MNHEY, CDR2 SMNVEV (reference sequence). This CDR3 is 11 amino acids long. V gave up 4 bases and J gave up 9 bases, with 7 bases separating them. For the CDR3, the DNA is TGTGCCAGCAGTTCCATGAGTGAGCAGTTCTTC. It encodes CASSSMSEQFF.

In this sample, this clonotype turned up once. This chain links TRBV2 with TRBJ2-2; 11 bases are shared with TRBD1. The CDR3 contains 17 residues. The germline CDR1 and CDR2 sequences are SNHLY and FYNNEI. J was trimmed by 5 bases and V by 6 bases; bases with no gene match: 11. In DNA form, the CDR3 reads TGTGCCAGCAGCCAAGACCGGACAGGGGGCCGTACCGGGGAGCTGTTTTTT. Translation: CASSQDRTGGRTGELFF. Together with reference TRBV2 and TRBJ2-2, the CDR3 gives the full variable domain: EPEVTQTPSHQVTQMGQEVILRCVPISNHLYFYWYRQILGQKVEFLVSFYNNEISEKSEIFDDQFSVERPDGSNFTLKIRSTKLEDSAMYFCASSQDRTGGRTGELFFGEGSRLTVL.

This chain joins TRBV3-1 and TRBJ2-4; 7 nucleotides match TRBD2. The CDR3 is made up of 17 amino acids. The germline V gene has CDR1 LGHDT and CDR2 YNNKEL (reference sequence). J was trimmed by 7 bases and V by 0 bases; bases with no gene match: 12. This chain's CDR3 is CASSQDILAGAWNIQYF. CDR3 coding DNA: TGTGCCAGCAGCCAAGATATTTTGGCGGGAGCATGGAACATTCAGTACTTC.

At least ten counts were recorded for this clonotype. V is TRBV5-1 and J is TRBJ2-3; 11 nucleotides match TRBD2. The CDR3 totals 18 residues. The V and J ends lost 0 bases and 0 bases, in that order; junction bases with no gene match: 6. Germline assignment: CDR1 SGHRS and CDR2 YFSETQ. The CDR3 here is CASSLVPSGGLSTDTQYF. CDR3 nucleotide sequence: TGCGCCAGCAGCTTGGTGCCTAGCGGGGGGCTGAGCACAGATACGCAGTATTTT.

V is TRBV20-1 and J is TRBJ2-1; 9 positions agree with TRBD1. Trimming removed 4 bases from V and 0 bases from J; junction bases left unmatched: 1. Germline CDR1 is DFQATT and CDR2 is SNEGSKA (reference sequence). The CDR3 sequence is 14 residues long. CDR3 DNA sequence: TGCAGTGCTATGGGACAGGGCTCCTACAATGAGCAGTTCTTC. Residues: CSAMGQGSYNEQFF.